Below are 21 T cell receptor beta chains sequenced from a single sample in a study of beta chain features in type 1 diabetes. As every portion of the isolated RNA was reverse transcribed, the sequencing read expressed TCRB transcripts. Data came from immunoSEQ multiplex PCR; TCRdb stores just in-frame clones and leaves some out. The data contain more than 85,000 clones, about 40% of them seen just once; the ten biggest clones take up about 0.063%. The sequenced material came from stem cell memory CD4+ T cells from blood. These receptors all come from a young woman in good health.

This clone was counted between two and nine times. The chain employs TRBV11-1 and TRBJ2-1; 10 nucleotides line up with TRBD1. Germline CDR1 SGHAT, CDR2 FQDESV (reference sequence). The CDR3 covers 15 residues. Germline trimming cut 5 bases from V and 6 bases from J; bases unmatched to any gene: 7. In DNA form, the CDR3 reads TGTGCCAGCAGCCCCGGGACAGGGGCTTTCAATGAGCAGTTCTTC. Its protein product is CASSPGTGAFNEQFF.

This clone was seen only a few times. The chain joins TRBV2 to TRBJ2-2; 10 positions match TRBD2. Per the germline V gene, CDR1 is SNHLY and CDR2 is FYNNEI. V shed 6 bases, J shed 4 bases, and the junction held 11 bases outside the gene matches. This CDR3 has 17 residues. The CDR3 loop is CASSSGVAGGGTGELFF. The CDR3, as DNA: TGTGCCAGCAGCAGCGGGGTAGCGGGAGGCGGCACCGGGGAGCTGTTTTTT.

V and J are TRBV14 and TRBJ2-1, with 7 bases lining up with TRBD2. Germline values: CDR1 SGHDN, CDR2 FVKESK. Trimming removed 3 bases from V and 2 bases from J; junction bases left unmatched: 7. The CDR3 sequence is 16 residues long. CDR3: CASSHPGRVPYNEQFF. As DNA, the CDR3 is TGTGCCAGCAGCCATCCGGGGAGGGTCCCCTACAATGAGCAGTTCTTC.

This chain uses TRBV4-1 with TRBJ1-2; D is unresolved. V lost 0 bases and J 4 bases, leaving 12 bases between the germline ends. The CDR3 spans 15 residues. In germline, CDR1 is MGHRA, CDR2 YSYEKL. CDR3: CASSQDVGSFYGYTF. Here the CDR3 DNA reads TGCGCCAGCAGCCAAGATGTGGGCAGCTTCTATGGCTACACCTTC.

The chain employs TRBV2 and TRBJ2-6; 7 positions agree with TRBD2. Germline values: CDR1 SNHLY, CDR2 FYNNEI. The junction had 7 bases not matched to a gene; V was cut back by 6 bases and J by 2 bases. This CDR3 is 16 amino acids long. CDR3 sequence reads: CASSANRGAGANVLTF. For the CDR3, the DNA is TGTGCCAGCAGCGCAAATCGGGGGGCTGGGGCCAACGTCCTGACTTTC.

CDR3 DNA sequence: TGTGCCAGCAGCCCCGAACTGCTAGAATCGGGGGACGCCCTATTCGACGAGCAGTACTTC. The encoded protein is CASSPELLESGDALFDEQYF. The V call is TRBV21-1, the J call TRBJ2-7; the table's D gene call, TRBD2, was not cross checked with the DNA. TRBV21-1 is an annotated pseudogene. The CDR3 totals 20 residues.

The V and J genes are TRBV6-5 and TRBJ2-7; 11 bases are a match to TRBD2. Trimming removed 4 bases from V and 0 bases from J; junction bases left unmatched: 2. Germline CDR1 reads MNHEY; CDR2 reads SVGAGI. CDR3 length equals 15 residues. The CDR3 spells CASSSGTSGSYEQYF. In nucleotides, the CDR3 is TGTGCCAGCAGTTCCGGGACTAGCGGCTCCTACGAGCAGTACTTC.

As DNA, the CDR3 is TGTGCCAGCAGTCGTAGCGGGAGATGGTACAATGAGCAGTTCTTC. Amino acids: CASSRSGRWYNEQFF. The chain links TRBV7-9 to TRBJ2-1; 9 bases are shared with TRBD2. Germline CDR1 reads SEHNR; CDR2 reads FQNEAQ (reference sequence). V dropped 6 bases and J dropped 4; count of bases not matched to a gene: 7. The CDR3 has 15 residues. The full variable domain, in which reference TRBV7-9 and TRBJ2-1 provide the parts outside the CDR3, is DTGVSQNPRHKITKRGQNVTFRCDPISEHNRLYWYRQTLGQGPEFLTYFQNEAQLEKSRLLSDRFSAERPKGSFSTLEIQRTEQGDSAMYLCASSRSGRWYNEQFFGPGTRLTVL.

The chain combines TRBV19 with TRBJ2-5; a possible D gene is TRBD2 (5 bases). Germline loops: CDR1 LNHDA, CDR2 SQIVND (reference sequence). V lost 5 bases, J lost 1 base, and 11 bases lay in between. This CDR3 spans 14 amino acids. CDR3 DNA sequence: TGTGCCAGTAGTGGAAGGACTTTCCAAGAGACCCAGTACTTC. This codes for CASSGRTFQETQYF.

The V and J genes are TRBV6-5 and TRBJ2-3; D is possibly TRBD1 (6 bases). The V end was cut by 5 bases, the J end by 0 bases, with 12 bases between. Germline V gene lookup returns CDR1 MNHEY and CDR2 SVGAGI. The CDR3 covers 15 residues. Here the CDR3 DNA reads TGTGCCAGCAGTCAGGGGTCACTAAGCACAGATACGCAGTATTTT. Amino acids: CASSQGSLSTDTQYF.

This clone was seen more than once but under ten times. The gene calls are TRBV19 and TRBJ2-1, with 11 bases identical to TRBD2. The V gene end was trimmed by 5 bases and the J gene end by 2 bases; junction bases not matched to a gene: 5. Germline V lookup: CDR1 LNHDA, CDR2 SQIVND (reference sequence). This CDR3 has 16 residues. Here the CDR3 reads CASSSRLAGTYNEQFF. Here the CDR3 DNA reads TGTGCCAGTAGTTCGAGACTAGCGGGGACCTACAATGAGCAGTTCTTC.

This clone was observed a handful of times. The rearrangement links TRBV18 to TRBJ1-3, with D perhaps TRBD1 (6 bases). V was pared by 2 bases and J by 2 bases, with 16 bases between. The CDR3 covers 17 residues. Germline-derived CDR1 and CDR2 are KGHSH and LQKENI. CDR3 in amino acids: CASSPYPGDHAGNTIYF. DNA of the CDR3: TGTGCCAGCTCACCATACCCAGGGGATCATGCTGGAAACACCATATATTTT.

V is TRBV7-2 and J is TRBJ1-6; TRBD1 might be the D (5 bases). CDR1 SGHTA and CDR2 FQGNSA come from the germline V gene. This CDR3 has 17 amino acids. V gave up 2 bases and J gave up 9 bases, with 20 bases separating them. CDR3 DNA sequence: TGTGCCAGCAGCTTAAATTCGCCAGGGTGGCTAACTTCACCCCTCCACTTT. Translation: CASSLNSPGWLTSPLHF.

This clone was seen only a few times. This rearrangement joins TRBV4-2 to TRBJ1-1, with unresolved D. This CDR3 is 17 amino acids long. Between the trimmed V and J ends, which lost 1 base and 1 base, there was a span of 16 bases. Germline CDR1 and CDR2: LGHNA and YNFKEQ. The DNA for the CDR3 is TGTGCCAGCAGCCAAGTCGGGGAGGGCCTAAGGAACACTGAAGCTTTCTTT. Its translation: CASSQVGEGLRNTEAFF.

This clone has a handful of counts. V usage is TRBV7-9 and J usage is TRBJ2-1, with D uncertain. V was shortened by 1 base and J by 6 bases, with 7 bases between the two germline ends. Per germline, CDR1 SEHNR and CDR2 FQNEAQ (reference sequence). This CDR3 region has 13 residues. The CDR3 sequence: CASSLDPLNEQFF. The CDR3, as DNA: TGTGCCAGCAGCTTAGATCCACTCAATGAGCAGTTCTTC.

The chain is built from TRBV6-6 and TRBJ1-3; D not resolved. This CDR3 contains 15 residues. V dropped 0 bases and J dropped 2 bases, with 8 bases sitting between them. Germline-derived CDR1 and CDR2 are MNHNY and SVGAGI (reference sequence). The CDR3 DNA follows: TGTGCCAGCAGTTACTCGTCAGGTGCTGGAAACACCATATATTTT. Translated: CASSYSSGAGNTIYF.

This chain connects TRBV5-1 to TRBJ2-1; 12 nucleotides line up with TRBD2. With 4 bases clipped from V and 7 bases from J, the junction kept 9 bases outside the gene matches. The germline CDR1 and CDR2 sequences are SGHRS and YFSETQ. The CDR3 has 16 residues. Written as DNA, the CDR3 is TGCGCCAGCAGCCCTGTTCTAGCGGGAGGGCCAAATGAGCAGTTCTTC. This codes for CASSPVLAGGPNEQFF.

This clone was counted a few times. The V gene is TRBV19, the J gene TRBJ1-5, with 11 bases aligning to TRBD1. This CDR3 spans 15 amino acids. Trimming took 6 bases from V and 2 from J; bases not matched to a gene: 3. The germline V gene has CDR1 LNHDA and CDR2 SQIVND (reference sequence). The CDR3 sequence: CASRADRGRNQPQHF. The CDR3 bases are TGTGCCAGTAGAGCGGACAGGGGGCGCAATCAGCCCCAGCATTTT.

A few counts support this clone. The chain combines TRBV30 with TRBJ2-6; D is undetermined. Germline-derived CDR1 and CDR2 are GTSNPN and SVGIG (reference sequence). V was shortened by 1 base and J by 1 base, with 5 bases between the two germline ends. This CDR3 contains 14 residues. This CDR3 is CAWSALSGANVLTF. CDR3 nucleotide sequence: TGTGCCTGGAGTGCGTTGTCTGGGGCCAACGTCCTGACTTTC.

This chain connects TRBV10-2 to TRBJ2-5; maybe TRBD1 (5 bases). The V gene's germline CDR1 is WSHSY and CDR2 SAAADI. This CDR3 region has 14 residues. Trimming took 3 bases from V and 5 from J, leaving 13 bases between them. The CDR3 protein is CASSDRQFKETQYF. The CDR3 region has the DNA TGCGCCAGCAGTGACCGACAGTTCAAGGAGACCCAGTACTTC.

DNA of the CDR3: TGTGCCAGCTCACCACCCATGAACACTGAAGCTTTCTTT. This translates into CASSPPMNTEAFF. The chain has TRBV18 and TRBJ1-1; D is ambiguous. Germline loops: CDR1 KGHSH, CDR2 LQKENI. The CDR3 totals 13 residues. The V and J ends lost 0 bases and 0 bases respectively, with 2 bases between them.